A selection of T cell receptor beta chains follows, all from one sample in a study of graft-versus-host responses after intestinal transplantation. No antigen has been identified for these receptors. Here immunoSEQ multiplex PCR was the method, and the copy in TCRdb shows in-frame clones only, minus some. Of more than 75,000 clones listed, roughly 90% are singletons. This sample comprised unstimulated CD4+ T cells sorted from spleen or lymph node cells, obtained before transplant. These receptor sequences come from a human donor who was the organ donor for an intestinal transplant. The CDR3 runs from the conserved cysteine through the conserved F or W. A D gene is named only where the DNA matches it firmly. Not all rows give a size; the values are once, few, many and, for expanded clones, a class.

DNA: TGTGCCAGCAGTTCCTTAGTGACTTTCACAGGTACGCAGTATTTT
CDR3: CASSSLVTFTGTQYF
J: TRBJ2-3
D: .
V: TRBV2
size: .

DNA: TGCGCCAGCAGCTTGGCTACCGGGACACTCCCCTACGAGCAGTACTTC
CDR3: CASSLATGTLPYEQYF
J: TRBJ2-7
D: .
V: TRBV5-1
size: .

DNA: TGTGCCAGCACCCGGACTAGCGGGGGGGTTAGCTCCTACAATGAGCAGTTCTTC
CDR3: CASTRTSGGVSSYNEQFF
J: TRBJ2-1
D: TRBD2
V: TRBV5-4
size: few

DNA: TGTGCCAGCAGCCCGACAGGGTCAACCTATGGCTACACCTTC
CDR3: CASSPTGSTYGYTF
J: TRBJ1-2
D: TRBD1
V: TRBV5-6
size: .

DNA: TGTGCCAGCTCACCAAACGAATCCAGGGGGCGATCACCCCTCCACTTT
CDR3: CASSPNESRGRSPLHF
J: TRBJ1-6
D: TRBD1
V: TRBV18
size: once

DNA: TGCGCCAGCAGCTTTGGCAGGGGCGACACCGGGGAGCTGTTTTTT
CDR3: CASSFGRGDTGELFF
J: TRBJ2-2
D: .
V: TRBV5-1
size: .

DNA: TGTGCCAGCTCACCACAAGGTCGACAGGGCACAGATACGCAGTATTTT
CDR3: CASSPQGRQGTDTQYF
J: TRBJ2-3
D: .
V: TRBV18
size: .

DNA: TGTGCCAGCAGCCAAGGCCTACTCCTGGGAGACTATGGCTACACCTTC
CDR3: CASSQGLLLGDYGYTF
J: TRBJ1-2
D: .
V: TRBV14
size: .

DNA: TGTGCCAGCAGCACCCTCAGGGGGTGGTCTGGAAACACCATATATTTT
CDR3: CASSTLRGWSGNTIYF
J: TRBJ1-3
D: TRBD1
V: TRBV13
size: .

DNA: TGCGCCAGCAGCCCAGGACAGACTACCTGGCAGCCCCAGCATTTT
CDR3: CASSPGQTTWQPQHF
J: TRBJ1-5
D: .
V: TRBV4-1
size: once

DNA: TGTGCCAGCAGTTTATCGGGCAGGCCTCCGGTGGGGACCCAGTACTTC
CDR3: CASSLSGRPPVGTQYF
J: TRBJ2-5
D: .
V: TRBV27
size: once

DNA: TGTGCCAGCAGCTTTAGAATACAGGGTACTATCTTTGAGGATGGCTACACCTTC
CDR3: CASSFRIQGTIFEDGYTF
J: TRBJ1-2
D: .
V: TRBV7-2
size: .

DNA: TGTGCCTGGTCCGGACAGGGCGGCAATCAGCCCCAGCATTTT
CDR3: CAWSGQGGNQPQHF
J: TRBJ1-5
D: TRBD1
V: TRBV30
size: few

DNA: TGTGCCATCAGTACTAGCGGATCCTACAATGAGCAGTTCTTC
CDR3: CAISTSGSYNEQFF
J: TRBJ2-1
D: TRBD2
V: TRBV10-3
size: .

DNA: TGTGCCAGCAGGTCCCCGGGGCAGGGGGCCTATGAAGCTTTCTTT
CDR3: CASRSPGQGAYEAFF
J: TRBJ1-1
D: TRBD1
V: TRBV27
size: .

DNA: TGTGCCACCAGGAATCGACAGGTATTAGATACGCAGTATTTT
CDR3: CATRNRQVLDTQYF
J: TRBJ2-3
D: .
V: TRBV27
size: .

DNA: TGTGCCAGTTCGCGGGGGCTAGCGGTGGTCCCCTACGAGCAGTACTTC
CDR3: CASSRGLAVVPYEQYF
J: TRBJ2-7
D: .
V: TRBV19
size: .

DNA: TGTGCCAGCTCACCCCAGGGGGGCAATGAGCAGTTCTTC
CDR3: CASSPQGGNEQFF
J: TRBJ2-1
D: .
V: TRBV18
size: .

DNA: TGTGCCAGCAGTTTCCCGGGACTAGCGTACGAGCAGTACTTC
CDR3: CASSFPGLAYEQYF
J: TRBJ2-7
D: TRBD2
V: TRBV28
size: .

DNA: TGTGCCAGCAGTAAGACAGGCGCCGGCTACGAGCAGTACTTC
CDR3: CASSKTGAGYEQYF
J: TRBJ2-7
D: .
V: TRBV6-1
size: .

DNA: TGTGCCAGCAGTCGGCCGGGACTCGAAGAGGAGCAGTTCTTC
CDR3: CASSRPGLEEEQFF
J: TRBJ2-1
D: .
V: TRBV6-5
size: .

DNA: TGTGCCAGCACGGTTTCAACTAATGAAAAACTGTTTTTT
CDR3: CASTVSTNEKLFF
J: TRBJ1-4
D: .
V: TRBV6-5
size: .

DNA: TGTGCCAGCCTCAGTAGCATTGAAGCTTTCTTT
CDR3: CASLSSIEAFF
J: TRBJ1-1
D: .
V: TRBV2
size: .

DNA: TGTGCCAGCAGCTTAGTGCGGAGGCTCTACAATGAGCAGTTCTTC
CDR3: CASSLVRRLYNEQFF
J: TRBJ2-1
D: .
V: TRBV7-2
size: .

DNA: TGTGCCAGCAGTTCGTACAGGGAAGATACGCAGTATTTT
CDR3: CASSSYREDTQYF
J: TRBJ2-3
D: .
V: TRBV27
size: .

DNA: TGTGCCAGTAGTATTCCTGGACGGCGGGACATTCAGTACTTC
CDR3: CASSIPGRRDIQYF
J: TRBJ2-4
D: .
V: TRBV19
size: once

DNA: TGTGCCAGCAGCCAACAGGGTCGAACCTACGAGCAGTACTTC
CDR3: CASSQQGRTYEQYF
J: TRBJ2-7
D: .
V: TRBV28
size: .

DNA: TGCGCCAGCAGCTTGGAAGCCCTATACAATGAGCAGTTCTTC
CDR3: CASSLEALYNEQFF
J: TRBJ2-1
D: .
V: TRBV5-1
size: .

DNA: TGTGCCAGCTCACCAACAGGGGTAGGCTATGGCTACACCTTC
CDR3: CASSPTGVGYGYTF
J: TRBJ1-2
D: TRBD1
V: TRBV18
size: .

DNA: TGTGCAAGTCGCTTAGCATTACTCAATAGGTCCGTGACGGCGACTTACGAGCAGTACTTC
CDR3: CASRLALLNRSVTATYEQYF
J: TRBJ2-7
D: .
V: TRBV12-2
size: .

DNA: TGCGCCAGCAGCTTCGCTAGCGGGGCTAGCACAGATACGCAGTATTTT
CDR3: CASSFASGASTDTQYF
J: TRBJ2-3
D: TRBD2
V: TRBV5-1
size: .

DNA: TGTGCCAGCAGCCATTCCGGACAGCTTAATGAAAAACTGTTTTTT
CDR3: CASSHSGQLNEKLFF
J: TRBJ1-4
D: .
V: TRBV7-6
size: .

DNA: TGTGCCAGTAGGAGACAGGGTTTCACAGATACGCAGTATTTT
CDR3: CASRRQGFTDTQYF
J: TRBJ2-3
D: TRBD1
V: TRBV19
size: .

DNA: TGTGCCAGCTCACCCGAGGGACTAGCGGGTTTTAATCCTAGCACAGATACGCAGTATTTT
CDR3: CASSPEGLAGFNPSTDTQYF
J: TRBJ2-3
D: TRBD2
V: TRBV18
size: .

DNA: TGTGCCAGCAGCTTTCAGATTCGGGCCAACGTCCTGACTTTC
CDR3: CASSFQIRANVLTF
J: TRBJ2-6
D: .
V: TRBV11-2
size: .

DNA: TGTGCCAGCAGCGTAGCAAGCGGGGCCCCCCTGCCCCAAGAGACCCAGTACTTC
CDR3: CASSVASGAPLPQETQYF
J: TRBJ2-5
D: TRBD2
V: TRBV9
size: .

DNA: TGTGCCAGCAAATCAAATCGGGAGAACACTGAAGCTTTCTTT
CDR3: CASKSNRENTEAFF
J: TRBJ1-1
D: .
V: TRBV6-4
size: .

DNA: TGTGCCATCAGTGATTTGGGACAGGGTGACGAGCAGTACTTC
CDR3: CAISDLGQGDEQYF
J: TRBJ2-7
D: TRBD1
V: TRBV10-3
size: .

DNA: TGTGCCAGCAGTGACTCCGACAGGAGATCCTACAATGAGCAGTTCTTC
CDR3: CASSDSDRRSYNEQFF
J: TRBJ2-1
D: .
V: TRBV28
size: .

DNA: TGTGCCAGTAGTACCCCGGGGGGGGTGGTCGAGACCCAGTACTTC
CDR3: CASSTPGGVVETQYF
J: TRBJ2-5
D: TRBD2
V: TRBV19
size: once

DNA: TGTGCCAGCTCACCAAATGGACAGGGGGAAGCTGGCTACACCTTC
CDR3: CASSPNGQGEAGYTF
J: TRBJ1-2
D: TRBD1
V: TRBV18
size: .

DNA: TGCAGCGTTCACGGGAGCTCCTACGAGCAGTACTTC
CDR3: CSVHGSSYEQYF
J: TRBJ2-7
D: .
V: TRBV29-1
size: .

DNA: TGTGCCTGGAGGGAAGCGGGACTAGGAGATACGCAGTATTTT
CDR3: CAWREAGLGDTQYF
J: TRBJ2-3
D: TRBD2
V: TRBV30
size: .

DNA: TGTGCCAGCAGCCGGGGACAGACATACAATGAGCAGTTCTTC
CDR3: CASSRGQTYNEQFF
J: TRBJ2-1
D: TRBD1
V: TRBV7-3
size: .

DNA: TGTGCCAGCAGCACCAGACAGGATACGGGCTACACCTTC
CDR3: CASSTRQDTGYTF
J: TRBJ1-2
D: .
V: TRBV21-1
size: .

DNA: TGCGCCAGCAGCTCGGACTGGGGACAAGAGACCCAGTACTTC
CDR3: CASSSDWGQETQYF
J: TRBJ2-5
D: .
V: TRBV5-1
size: .

DNA: TGTGCCACCCAAGCCGGGACTACATACGAGCAGTACTTC
CDR3: CATQAGTTYEQYF
J: TRBJ2-7
D: TRBD2
V: TRBV28
size: few

DNA: TGTGCCAGCAGCTTAACGGGAGGGCCCGGGGAGCTGTTTTTT
CDR3: CASSLTGGPGELFF
J: TRBJ2-2
D: TRBD2
V: TRBV7-3
size: .

DNA: TGCAGCGCCCATTGGGGTAGCGGCCGCAATGAGCAGTTCTTC
CDR3: CSAHWGSGRNEQFF
J: TRBJ2-1
D: .
V: TRBV29-1
size: few

DNA: TGCGCCAGCAGCAGGGTAGCGGGAGGGGGCAATGAGCAGTTCTTC
CDR3: CASSRVAGGGNEQFF
J: TRBJ2-1
D: TRBD2
V: TRBV5-1
size: .

DNA: TGTGCCAGCAGCTTACTAGCGGGAGGCGCGAACACCGGGGAGCTGTTTTTT
CDR3: CASSLLAGGANTGELFF
J: TRBJ2-2
D: TRBD2
V: TRBV7-3
size: once

DNA: TGTGCCAGCAGCCGTGAGGCCCTAGCGGGAAGACTGGTGTATTTT
CDR3: CASSREALAGRLVYF
J: TRBJ2-3
D: TRBD2
V: TRBV7-2
size: once

DNA: TGTGCCAGCAGCCCCTTTGGAATTACGGGGTGGGACGAGCAGTACTTC
CDR3: CASSPFGITGWDEQYF
J: TRBJ2-7
D: .
V: TRBV5-6
size: .

DNA: TGTGCCAGCAGCAGCAGTTCGGGGGGGTTCACAGATACGCAGTATTTT
CDR3: CASSSSSGGFTDTQYF
J: TRBJ2-3
D: TRBD2
V: TRBV7-9
size: .

DNA: TGTGCCAGCAGCAAAGTCCAGCGGGGCTACGAGACCCAGTACTTC
CDR3: CASSKVQRGYETQYF
J: TRBJ2-5
D: .
V: TRBV21-1
size: .

DNA: TGTGCCAGCTCACTTCTGGACAGGGATGGCTACGAGCAGTACTTC
CDR3: CASSLLDRDGYEQYF
J: TRBJ2-7
D: TRBD1
V: TRBV18
size: .

DNA: TGTGCTACCGCCGAGAGGTCGGATACGCAGTATTTT
CDR3: CATAERSDTQYF
J: TRBJ2-3
D: .
V: TRBV12-5
size: .

DNA: TGTGCCAGCAGGCGAACTACAGGGGCCAAAAACATTCAGTACTTC
CDR3: CASRRTTGAKNIQYF
J: TRBJ2-4
D: .
V: TRBV27
size: .

DNA: TGTGCCAGCAGCCAAGATCTGGTCGGGACACCTCGCTACGAGCAGTACTTC
CDR3: CASSQDLVGTPRYEQYF
J: TRBJ2-7
D: .
V: TRBV4-2
size: .